Below, 5 T cell receptor beta chains from the same sample are listed, as sequenced in a study of cytomegalovirus exposure and HLA in healthy donors. Primers for the PCR totalled 60 Vbeta and 13 Jbeta. Assay used: immunoSEQ multiplex PCR; TCRdb lists only in-frame clones, some missing. This table has about 160,000 clones, about four fifths appearing once. Sequencing was carried out using PBMCs. Source of these receptors: a woman in her fifties or sixties in good health and CMV-seronegative.

The V and J genes are TRBV30 and TRBJ1-5; 7 bases align to TRBD1. The CDR3 has 13 residues. With 2 bases clipped from V and 5 bases from J, the junction kept 3 bases outside the gene matches. Germline CDR1 reads GTSNPN; CDR2 reads SVGIG (reference sequence). CDR3 in DNA: TGTGCCTGGAGTTATACAGGGGATCAGCCCCAGCATTTT. Its protein product is CAWSYTGDQPQHF. The full variable domain, rest sourced from reference TRBV30 and TRBJ1-5, is SQTIHQWPATLVQPVGSPLSLECTVEGTSNPNLYWYRQAAGRGLQLLFYSVGIGQISSEVPQNLSASRPQDRQFILSSKKLLLSDSGFYLCAWSYTGDQPQHFGDGTRLSIL.

The V call is TRBV2, the J call TRBJ2-7, with a tentative D call TRBD1 (6 bases). Trimming cost V 8 bases and J 13 bases, with 21 bases left between them. Germline lookup yields CDR1 SNHLY and CDR2 FYNNEI. The CDR3 is 12 amino acids. CDR3 DNA: TGTGCCAGCGGGCAGTGGCCAGGGGACAACTACTTC. The encoded protein is CASGQWPGDNYF.

The chain recombines TRBV2 with TRBJ1-5; D is ambiguous. Per the germline V gene, CDR1 is SNHLY and CDR2 is FYNNEI. The CDR3 covers 11 residues. Trimming stripped 6 bases from V and 9 bases from J, with 9 bases between. The CDR3 region is CASRLTLPQHF. CDR3 bases: TGTGCCAGCAGACTTACCCTGCCCCAGCATTTT.

V gene TRBV19 combines with J gene TRBJ1-2; 8 positions match TRBD1. With V trimmed by 6 bases and J by 4 bases, 7 bases remained unmatched. CDR3 length equals 14 residues. CDR1 and CDR2 (germline): LNHDA, SQIVND (reference sequence). The CDR3 DNA follows: TGTGCCAGTAGCCCCGGGACAGGCCTCTATGGCTACACCTTC. It codes for CASSPGTGLYGYTF.

This chain uses TRBV9 with TRBJ2-2; 9 bases are shared with TRBD1. The CDR3 runs to 19 residues. Germline-derived CDR1 and CDR2 are SGDLS and YYNGEE. Germline trimming cut 2 bases from V and 5 bases from J; bases unmatched to any gene: 16. The CDR3 here is CASSVLRGDTDRGTGELFF. The DNA for the CDR3 is TGTGCCAGCAGCGTCCTCCGGGGGGACACGGACAGGGGAACCGGGGAGCTGTTTTTT.